A single sample is the source of the 28 T cell receptor beta chains below, sequenced in a study of CD8+CD57+ T cells in acquired aplastic anemia. Genomic DNA provided the template from which TCR beta VDJ and CDR3 profiles were obtained. One entry per CDR3 protein, called by TCRdb with MiXCR from the reads. The repertoire holds fewer than 250,000 distinct CDR3 sequences, more than 40% seen once, with roughly 8% in the top ten. Patients picked for sequencing had shown CD8+CD57+ cell expansion detected by flow cytometry. Sequencing was done on a sample of sorted CD4+, CD8+, or CD8+CD57+ T cells (not recorded which) from PBMCs. The receptors come from a human donor with aplastic anemia.

The chain is built from TRBV2 and TRBJ2-3; D possibly uses TRBD1 or TRBD2 (6 bases each). CDR3 length: 15 amino acids. Between the trimmed V and J ends, which lost 8 bases and 0 bases, there was a span of 15 bases. CDR1 and CDR2 (germline): SNHLY, FYNNEI. CDR3 DNA sequence: TGTGCCAGCGCGGAGGGGGGACATAGCACAGATACGCAGTATTTT. Protein: CASAEGGHSTDTQYF.

The sample holds many counts of this clonotype. V gene TRBV25-1 combines with J gene TRBJ2-7, with D possibly matching TRBD2 (6 bases). Germline loops: CDR1 MGHDK, CDR2 SYGVNS. V lost 8 bases to trimming and J lost 3 bases, with 14 bases between them. The CDR3 covers 13 residues. The CDR3 loop is CASRGMEGYEQYF. The CDR3 nucleotides are TGTGCCAGCCGAGGAATGGAGGGCTACGAGCAGTACTTC.

The sample holds a few counts of this clonotype. The genes are TRBV27 and TRBJ1-2; tentatively, D is TRBD1 (6 bases). CDR3 size: 14 residues. The V gene lost 4 bases and the J gene lost 4 bases, with 13 bases spanning the gap. The germline V gene encodes CDR1 MNHEY and CDR2 SMNVEV (reference sequence). The CDR3 sequence: CASSSRQAVYGYTF. CDR3 in DNA: TGTGCCAGCAGTTCTCGACAGGCGGTCTATGGCTACACCTTC.

This clonotype appeared a few times. Here the CDR3 reads CASKVGENTEAFF. For the CDR3, the DNA is TGTGCCAGCAAAGTTGGGGAGAACACTGAAGCTTTCTTT. This chain joins TRBV6-5 and TRBJ1-1; no reliable D call. This CDR3 comprises 13 residues. The V end was cut by 7 bases, the J end by 1 base, with 10 bases between. Germline V gene lookup returns CDR1 MNHEY and CDR2 SVGAGI.

The chain uses TRBV2 and TRBJ1-1, with D possibly matching TRBD1 (5 bases). CDR3 size: 17 residues. CDR1 is SNHLY, CDR2 FYNNEI, per germline. The V end was cut by 2 bases, the J end by 0 bases, with 16 bases between. CDR3 sequence: CASSEWLTRQLNTEAFF. In nucleotides, the CDR3 is TGTGCCAGCAGTGAATGGTTAACGAGACAGCTGAACACTGAAGCTTTCTTT.

This chain connects TRBV24-1 to TRBJ1-2, with D perhaps TRBD1 (5 bases). Trimming cost V 7 bases and J 8 bases, with 16 bases left between them. This CDR3 contains 13 residues. Germline V gene lookup returns CDR1 KGHDR and CDR2 SFDVKD. The CDR3 nucleotides read TGTGCCACCAGCGAAGCGGTGGGGGAGGGCTACACCTTC. This translates into CATSEAVGEGYTF.

The chain joins TRBV7-9 to TRBJ1-3; D is ambiguous. This CDR3 contains 13 residues. Deletions cut 5 bases from V and 3 bases from J, with 8 bases between. In germline, CDR1 is SEHNR, CDR2 FQNEAQ (reference sequence). This CDR3 reads CASSMDGGNTIYF. In DNA form, the CDR3 reads TGTGCCAGCAGCATGGACGGTGGAAACACCATATATTTT.

The chain carries TRBV7-2 and TRBJ2-5, with D maybe TRBD2 (6 bases). V was shortened by 4 bases and J by 4 bases, with 10 bases between the two germline ends. Per the germline V gene, CDR1 is SGHTA and CDR2 is FQGNSA. This CDR3 is 13 amino acids long. In DNA, the CDR3 is TGTGCCAGCAGCTCCCGGGGAGGAGAGACCCAGTACTTC. Its translation: CASSSRGGETQYF.

In the case of this clonotype: This could be a read error, since a much larger clone is one nucleotide away. The CDR3 end shows no conserved phenylalanine or tryptophan, and so a read error is likely. This chain joins TRBV5-6 and TRBJ1-1; TRBD1 might be the D (6 bases). The CDR3 length is 18 residues. CDR1 and CDR2 (germline): SGHDT, YYEEEE. V lost 5 bases, J lost 2 bases, and 25 bases lay in between. The CDR3 DNA sequence: TGTGCCAGCAGATACGGGGGCAGGGAAGGGATAATTAACACTGAAGCTTTCTCT. This translates into CASRYGGREGIINTEAFS.

This clonotype has just one count. J is TRBJ2-7 and V is TRBV12-3 or TRBV12-4, with TRBD2 matching 15 bases. CDR3 length: 16 amino acids. V trimming: 5 bases; J trimming: 3 bases; junction bases outside the gene matches: 5. The CDR3 here is CASSPRTSGGDYEQYF. In DNA form, the CDR3 reads TGTGCCAGCAGTCCACGGACTAGCGGGGGGGACTACGAGCAGTACTTC.

A note on this clonotype: This may arise from a read error, as a much more abundant clone is one base away. This is likely a read error, given that the CDR3 carries no conserved phenylalanine or tryptophan at its end. This rearrangement joins TRBV7-8 to TRBJ2-7, with TRBD2 identical over 11 bases. This CDR3 contains 16 residues. Germline V gene data show CDR1 as SGHVS and CDR2 as FQNEAQ. V was clipped by 6 bases and J by 3 bases; unmatched bases: 10. CDR3 DNA: TGTGCCAGCAGTCATCCTTGGACTAGCGGGTTCTACGAGCAGTACCTC. This codes for CASSHPWTSGFYEQYL.

As concerns this clonotype: A much larger clone lies a single base off, so this may be a read error. The rearrangement uses TRBV20-1 and TRBJ2-6; 7 bases map to TRBD1. Germline values: CDR1 DFQATT, CDR2 SNEGSKA (reference sequence). This CDR3 has 17 residues. In DNA form, the CDR3 reads TGCAGTGCTAAGACGGGACAGAAAAGCTCTGGGGTCAACGTCCTGACTTTC. Translated, it gives CSAKTGQKSSGVNVLTF.

This clonotype showed up just once. A junction end diverges from the germline sequence, so it may reflect a read error. This chain uses TRBV4-1 with TRBJ2-7, with D tentatively TRBD2 (5 bases). Germline CDR1 MGHRA, CDR2 YSYEKL. The CDR3 runs 13 residues. Written as DNA, the CDR3 is TGTGCCAGCAGCCAAGCCGGGGCCTACGAGCAGTACTTC. Amino acid sequence: CASSQAGAYEQYF.

Comment on this clonotype: Given the absence of the conserved phenylalanine or tryptophan at the CDR3 end, a read error is likely. The chain links TRBV7-6 to TRBJ2-1; D remains ambiguous. The CDR3 covers 12 residues. V lost 3 bases, J lost 9 bases, and 9 bases lay in between. Germline assignment: CDR1 SGHVS and CDR2 FNYEAQ. The CDR3 region is CASSLAGLEQFL. DNA for the CDR3: TGTGCCAGCAGCTTGGCCGGGCTTGAGCAGTTCCTC.

This clonotype has ten or more counts. This rearrangement joins TRBV27 to TRBJ1-1, with D hard to call. This CDR3 spans 13 amino acids. The V end lost 9 bases, the J end lost 2 bases, and 13 bases lay between the germline ends. Germline V gene sequence: CDR1 MNHEY, CDR2 SMNVEV (reference sequence). The CDR3 loop reads CASQDGANTEAFF. CDR3 bases: TGTGCCAGTCAAGACGGAGCTAACACTGAAGCTTTCTTT.

The V gene is TRBV20-1, the J gene TRBJ1-2; D not resolved. CDR1 DFQATT and CDR2 SNEGSKA come from the germline V gene (reference sequence). This CDR3 contains 11 residues. In DNA form, the CDR3 reads TGCAGCGTTCCCCACAAGGTGGGCTACACCTTC. Its translation: CSVPHKVGYTF.

CDR3 in amino acids: CSAKGTSSYNEQFF. The CDR3 nucleotides are TGCAGTGCTAAAGGGACTAGTTCCTACAATGAGCAGTTCTTC. The genes are TRBV20-1 and TRBJ2-1, with TRBD2 matching over 8 bases. Germline lookup yields CDR1 DFQATT and CDR2 SNEGSKA (reference sequence). Unmatched junction bases numbered 3, after V lost 4 bases and J lost 1 base. The CDR3 has 14 residues.

This clonotype was observed a few times. The V and J genes are TRBV7-8 and TRBJ2-1; 7 nucleotides line up with TRBD2. The CDR3 is made up of 17 amino acids. The germline CDR1 and CDR2 sequences are SGHVS and FQNEAQ. Unmatched junction bases numbered 13, after V lost 2 bases and J lost 6 bases. CDR3: CASSLIPRSGATNEQFF. The CDR3 DNA sequence: TGTGCCAGCAGCTTAATCCCTCGAAGCGGGGCAACCAATGAGCAGTTCTTC.

Of note for this clonotype: No conserved phenylalanine or tryptophan is present at the end of the CDR3, so a read error is the likely explanation. This chain uses TRBV4-3 with TRBJ1-5; D is ambiguous. V lost 0 bases to trimming and J lost 1 base, with 4 bases between them. The CDR3 consists of 14 residues. Germline CDR1 is LGHNA and CDR2 is YSLEER. CDR3 coding DNA: TGCGCCAGCAGCCAAGACCCGAGCAATCAGCCCCAGCATTCT. It is translated as CASSQDPSNQPQHS.

About this clonotype: One junction end disagrees with the germline gene, perhaps due to a read error. The chain employs TRBV10-3 and TRBJ2-3, with a possible D match to TRBD1 (6 bases). In germline, CDR1 is ENHRY, CDR2 SYGVKD. This CDR3 has 16 amino acids. CDR3: CASSEEARGFTDTQYF. The DNA for the CDR3 is TGTGCCAGCAGTGAAGAGGCCAGGGGTTTCACAGATACGCAGTATTTT.

The sample holds one count of this clonotype. V and J are TRBV11-3 and TRBJ1-2; 7 bases align to TRBD1. Germline V CDR1 and CDR2: SGHNT, YENEEA. CDR3 length equals 14 residues. The V gene end was trimmed by 1 base and the J gene end by 7 bases; junction bases not matched to a gene: 6. The chain's CDR3 is CASSLVGGAGGYTF. In DNA, the CDR3 is TGTGCCAGCAGCTTAGTAGGGGGCGCGGGTGGCTACACCTTC.

V usage is TRBV27 and J usage is TRBJ1-6; 9 nucleotides match TRBD1. This CDR3 comprises 17 residues. Losses at the gene ends were 5 bases for V and 1 base for J; bases not matched to a gene: 6. Germline V gene lookup returns CDR1 MNHEY and CDR2 SMNVEV (reference sequence). The CDR3 protein is CASSVQTGGSYNSPLHF. The CDR3 DNA is TGTGCCAGCAGTGTACAGACAGGGGGATCCTATAATTCACCCCTCCACTTT.

This rearrangement joins TRBV7-2 to TRBJ1-2; 8 nucleotides line up with TRBD1. Germline CDR1 reads SGHTA; CDR2 reads FQGNSA. The CDR3 extends over 14 amino acids. With 2 bases clipped from V and 8 bases from J, the junction kept 7 bases outside the gene matches. The CDR3 spells CASSLSQGAKGYTF. The CDR3 DNA follows: TGTGCCAGCAGCTTAAGTCAGGGGGCGAAGGGCTACACCTTC.

The chain joins TRBV7-9 to TRBJ2-1, with TRBD2 matching over 10 bases. The CDR3 consists of 20 residues. V shed 3 bases and J 0 bases; nucleotides not matched to a gene: 14. The germline CDR1 and CDR2 sequences are SEHNR and FQNEAQ (reference sequence). The CDR3 spells CASSFPGTSANARSYNEQFF. Here the CDR3 DNA reads TGTGCCAGCAGCTTCCCCGGGACTAGCGCCAACGCTCGCTCCTACAATGAGCAGTTCTTC.

V is TRBV10-3 and J is TRBJ1-5; 8 bases are a match to TRBD1. The CDR3 length is 13 residues. The V gene's germline CDR1 is ENHRY and CDR2 SYGVKD. Losses at the gene ends were 6 bases for V and 7 bases for J; bases not matched to a gene: 5. As DNA, the CDR3 is TGTGCCATCAGCCCGACAGGGGACCAGCCCCAGCATTTT. It translates to CAISPTGDQPQHF.

The V call is TRBV5-1, the J call TRBJ2-1; no firm D call. This CDR3 comprises 14 residues. With 4 bases removed from V and 4 bases from J, the gap between germline ends came to 12 bases. Per the germline V gene, CDR1 is SGHRS and CDR2 is YFSETQ. CDR3 in DNA: TGCGCCAGCAGCAAAAGCGTGGATTACAATGAGCAGTTCTTC. This translates into CASSKSVDYNEQFF.

This CDR3 is CSVGRGRGNTEAFF. The CDR3 coding sequence is TGCAGCGTTGGGAGAGGGCGAGGGAACACTGAAGCTTTCTTT. The genes are TRBV29-1 and TRBJ1-1; D is ambiguous. The CDR3 has 14 amino acids. In germline, CDR1 is SQVTM, CDR2 ANQGSEA. V was clipped by 4 bases and J by 1 base, with 13 bases between them.

The CDR3 is CSVDIPTNYGYTF. The CDR3, as DNA: TGCAGCGTTGACATTCCCACTAACTATGGCTACACCTTC. This chain uses TRBV29-1 with TRBJ1-2; D remains ambiguous. The germline V and J ends were trimmed by 3 bases and 0 bases, with 8 bases remaining between them. Germline V lookup: CDR1 SQVTM, CDR2 ANQGSEA. The CDR3 loop spans 13 amino acids.